The TCR beta chain under discussion was sequenced for a study of blood T cell repertoires in COVID-19. Study-level background: Italy, Spain and the United States were the sources of the convalescent and acute COVID-19 samples. Sources were T cells, B-cell-depleted T cells, or PBMCs; the material itself was cDNA or gDNA.

Germline CDR1 and CDR2: GTSNPN and SVGIG (reference sequence). With 3 bases removed from V and 7 bases from J, the gap between germline ends came to 13 bases. The CDR3 totals 13 residues. Original processing methods: It was from reference gene primer amplification that nucleated cell counts were estimated. Using immunoSEQ multiplex PCR, the repertoire was profiled, and TCRdb retains in-frame clones only, with some absent. D and trimming were read from the DNA, whereas the V and J calls and clone size are those reported in that table. Found here are 150,000 to 200,000 clones, 88% of them singletons; the top ten hold about 9.4%. Recovered Cohort 3 donors showed two negative PCRs, clearance, or symptom resolution.

The receptor was derived from a woman aged 18 to 35 who had recovered from COVID-19. The V and J genes are TRBV30 and TRBJ1-5; D not resolved. The specimen sequenced was PBMCs or T cells enriched from blood (not recorded which). CDR3 residues: CAWREKGGQPQHF. In DNA form, the CDR3 reads TGTGCCTGGAGGGAGAAGGGCGGGCAGCCCCAGCATTTT.